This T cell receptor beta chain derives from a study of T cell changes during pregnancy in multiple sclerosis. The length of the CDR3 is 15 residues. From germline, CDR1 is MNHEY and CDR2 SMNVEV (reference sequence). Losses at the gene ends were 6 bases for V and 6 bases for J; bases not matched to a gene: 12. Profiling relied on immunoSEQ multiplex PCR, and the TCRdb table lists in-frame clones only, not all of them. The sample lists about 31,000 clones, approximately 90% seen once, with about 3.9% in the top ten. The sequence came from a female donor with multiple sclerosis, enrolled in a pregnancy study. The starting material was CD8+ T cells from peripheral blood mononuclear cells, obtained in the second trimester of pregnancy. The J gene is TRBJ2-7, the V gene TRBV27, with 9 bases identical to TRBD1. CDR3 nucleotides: TGTGCCAGCAGACCCGACCCGGGACAGGGCTTCGAGCAGTACTTC. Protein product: CASRPDPGQGFEQYF.